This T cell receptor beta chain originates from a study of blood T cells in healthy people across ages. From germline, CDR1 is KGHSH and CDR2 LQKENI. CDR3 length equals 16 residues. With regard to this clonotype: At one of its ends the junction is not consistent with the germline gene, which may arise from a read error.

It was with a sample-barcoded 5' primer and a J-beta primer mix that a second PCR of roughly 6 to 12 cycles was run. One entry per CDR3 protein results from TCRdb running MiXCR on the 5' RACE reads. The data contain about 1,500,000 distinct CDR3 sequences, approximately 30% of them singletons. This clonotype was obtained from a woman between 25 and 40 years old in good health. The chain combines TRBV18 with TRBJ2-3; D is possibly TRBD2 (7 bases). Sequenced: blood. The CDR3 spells CAGSPPSGGLTDTQYF. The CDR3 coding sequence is TGTGCCGGCTCACCACCGTCCGGGGGGCTTACGGATACGCAGTATTTT.